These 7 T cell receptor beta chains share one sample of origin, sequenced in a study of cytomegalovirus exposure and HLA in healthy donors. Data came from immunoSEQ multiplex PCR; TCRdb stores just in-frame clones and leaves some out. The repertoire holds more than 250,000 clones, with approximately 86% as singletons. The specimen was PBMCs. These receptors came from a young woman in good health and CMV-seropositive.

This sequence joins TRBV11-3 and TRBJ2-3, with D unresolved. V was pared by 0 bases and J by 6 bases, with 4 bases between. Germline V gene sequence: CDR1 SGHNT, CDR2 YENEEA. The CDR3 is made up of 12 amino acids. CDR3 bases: TGTGCCAGCAGCTTAGATCGGGATACGCAGTATTTT. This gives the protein CASSLDRDTQYF. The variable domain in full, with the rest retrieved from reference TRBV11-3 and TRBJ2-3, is EAGVVQSPRYKIIEKKQPVAFWCNPISGHNTLYWYLQNLGQGPELLIRYENEEAVDDSQLPKDRFSAERLKGVDSTLKIQPAELGDSAVYLCASSLDRDTQYFGPGTRLTVL.

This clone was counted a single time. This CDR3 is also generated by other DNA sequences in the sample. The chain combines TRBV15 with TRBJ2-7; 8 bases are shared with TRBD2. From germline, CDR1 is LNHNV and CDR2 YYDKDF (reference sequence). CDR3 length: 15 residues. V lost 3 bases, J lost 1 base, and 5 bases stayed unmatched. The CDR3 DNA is TGTGCCACCAGCAGGGACACTAGCGGATCCTACGAGCAGTACTTC. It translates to CATSRDTSGSYEQYF.

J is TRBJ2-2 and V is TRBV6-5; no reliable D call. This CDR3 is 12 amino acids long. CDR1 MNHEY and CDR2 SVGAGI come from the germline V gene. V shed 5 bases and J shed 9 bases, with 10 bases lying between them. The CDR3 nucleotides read TGTGCCAGCAGTACTGGGCTCCGGGAGCTGTTTTTT. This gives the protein CASSTGLRELFF.

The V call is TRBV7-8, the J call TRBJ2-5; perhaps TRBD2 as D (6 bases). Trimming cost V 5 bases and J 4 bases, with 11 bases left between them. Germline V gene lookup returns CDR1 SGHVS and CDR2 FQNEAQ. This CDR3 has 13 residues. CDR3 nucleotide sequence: TGTGCCAGCAGCCGACGGGGGTTAGAGACCCAGTACTTC. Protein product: CASSRRGLETQYF.

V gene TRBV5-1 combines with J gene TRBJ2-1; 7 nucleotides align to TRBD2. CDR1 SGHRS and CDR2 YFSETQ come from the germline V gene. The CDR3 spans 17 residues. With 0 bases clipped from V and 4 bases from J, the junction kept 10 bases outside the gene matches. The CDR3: CASSLVSLADRYNEQFF. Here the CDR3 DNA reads TGCGCCAGCAGCTTGGTTTCGCTAGCGGATCGGTACAATGAGCAGTTCTTC.

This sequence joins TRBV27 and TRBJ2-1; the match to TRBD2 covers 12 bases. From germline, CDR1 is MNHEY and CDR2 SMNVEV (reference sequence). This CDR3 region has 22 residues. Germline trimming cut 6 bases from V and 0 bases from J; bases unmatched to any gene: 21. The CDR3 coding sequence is TGTGCCAGCAGCGCGACTAGCGGGAGACTTAGTTTCCGACCTAGCTCCTACAATGAGCAGTTCTTC. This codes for CASSATSGRLSFRPSSYNEQFF.

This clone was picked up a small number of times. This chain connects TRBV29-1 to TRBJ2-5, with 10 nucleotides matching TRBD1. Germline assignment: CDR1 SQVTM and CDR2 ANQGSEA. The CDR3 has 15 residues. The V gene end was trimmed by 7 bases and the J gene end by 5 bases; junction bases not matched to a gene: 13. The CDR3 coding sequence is TGCAGCGCCGGACCGGGACAGGGGAACCTGGAGACCCAGTACTTC. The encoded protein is CSAGPGQGNLETQYF.